Detailed here is one TCR beta chain. Germline V gene sequence: CDR1 SGHNT, CDR2 YYREEE (reference sequence). This CDR3 has 13 amino acids. V gave up 1 base and J gave up 5 bases, with 6 bases separating them. The authors divided CD4+ cells into CD45RA+ naive and CD45RA-negative memory subsets. Some clones are missing from TCRdb's copy, which holds only in-frame ones; the method was immunoSEQ multiplex PCR. The sample has about 1,500,000 clones, around 97% seen once. This sample is part of a study of shared clonotypes between healthy human individuals. The sample comprised naive CD4+ T cells sorted from blood. The subset denotes: CD45RA+ positively selected. The source of this sequence is a man younger than 45 in good health. This chain joins TRBV5-4 and TRBJ2-2; D gene uncertain. CDR3 coding DNA: TGTGCCAGCAGCTTGATACTAACCGGGGAGCTGTTTTTT. Translating gives CASSLILTGELFF.